This TCR beta chain derives from a study of response to subunit inactivated influenza vaccine. The germline V gene has CDR1 SGHTA and CDR2 FQGNSA. The CDR3 covers 14 residues. Unmatched junction bases numbered 5, after V lost 5 bases and J lost 6 bases. TCRdb redid the calling of the RT-PCR reads with MiXCR, one entry per CDR3 protein. This sample has roughly 570,000 distinct CDR3 sequences, with roughly 13% found just once. Source: PBMCs from blood, taken 35 to 45 days after vaccination. The chain has TRBV7-2 and TRBJ2-1; 9 bases fit TRBD1. This clonotype originated in a man aged 50 to 59 who received an inactivated influenza vaccine. The CDR3 loop reads CASSLKGQGNEQFF. The CDR3 coding sequence is TGTGCCAGCAGCCTCAAGGGACAGGGCAATGAGCAGTTCTTC.